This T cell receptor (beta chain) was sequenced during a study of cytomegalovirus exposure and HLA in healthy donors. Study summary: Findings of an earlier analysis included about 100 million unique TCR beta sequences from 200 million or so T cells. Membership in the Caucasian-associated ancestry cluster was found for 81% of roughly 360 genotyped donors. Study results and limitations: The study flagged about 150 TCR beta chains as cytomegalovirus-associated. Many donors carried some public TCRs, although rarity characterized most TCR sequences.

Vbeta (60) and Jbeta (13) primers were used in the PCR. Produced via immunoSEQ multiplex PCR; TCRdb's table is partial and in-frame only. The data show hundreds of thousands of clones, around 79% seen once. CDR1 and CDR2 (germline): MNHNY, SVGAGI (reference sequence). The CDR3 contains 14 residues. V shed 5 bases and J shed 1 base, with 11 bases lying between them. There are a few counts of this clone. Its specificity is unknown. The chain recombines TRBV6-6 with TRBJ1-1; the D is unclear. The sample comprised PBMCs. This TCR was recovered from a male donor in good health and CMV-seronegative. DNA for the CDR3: TGTGCCAGCAGTGGGAGCGTCCCGAACACTGAAGCTTTCTTT. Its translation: CASSGSVPNTEAFF.